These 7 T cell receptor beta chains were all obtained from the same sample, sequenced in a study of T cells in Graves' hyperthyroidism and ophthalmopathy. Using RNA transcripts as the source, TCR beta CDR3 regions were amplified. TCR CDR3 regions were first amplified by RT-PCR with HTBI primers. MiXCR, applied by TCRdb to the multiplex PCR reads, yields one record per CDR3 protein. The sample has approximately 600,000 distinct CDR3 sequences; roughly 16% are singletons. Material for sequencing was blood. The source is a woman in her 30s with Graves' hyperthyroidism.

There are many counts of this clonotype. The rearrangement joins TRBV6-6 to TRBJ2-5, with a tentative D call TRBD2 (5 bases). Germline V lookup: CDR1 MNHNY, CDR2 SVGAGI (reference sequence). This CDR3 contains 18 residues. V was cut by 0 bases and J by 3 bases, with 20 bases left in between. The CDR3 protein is CASSYSLEGRTVKETQYF. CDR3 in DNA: TGTGCCAGCAGTTACTCCCTAGAGGGCCGGACGGTGAAAGAGACCCAGTACTTC.

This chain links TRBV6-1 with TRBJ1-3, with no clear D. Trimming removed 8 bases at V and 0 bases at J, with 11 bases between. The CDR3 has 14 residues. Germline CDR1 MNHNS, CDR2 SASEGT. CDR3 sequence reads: CASASRNSGNTIYF. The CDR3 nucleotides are TGTGCCAGCGCCAGCAGGAACTCTGGAAACACCATATATTTT.

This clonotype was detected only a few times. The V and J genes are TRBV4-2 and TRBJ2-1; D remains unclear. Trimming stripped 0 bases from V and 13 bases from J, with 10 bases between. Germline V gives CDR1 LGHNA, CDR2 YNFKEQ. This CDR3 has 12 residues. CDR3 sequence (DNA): TGTGCCAGCAGCCAAGAGTTCGACGGCCAGTTCTTC. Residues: CASSQEFDGQFF.

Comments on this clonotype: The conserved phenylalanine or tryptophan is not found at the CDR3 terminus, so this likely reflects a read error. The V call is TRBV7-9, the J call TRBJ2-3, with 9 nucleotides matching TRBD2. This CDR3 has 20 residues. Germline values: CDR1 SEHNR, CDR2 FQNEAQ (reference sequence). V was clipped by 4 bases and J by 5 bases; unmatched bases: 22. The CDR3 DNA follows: TGTGCCAGCAGCTCGACGCTTGCCGGGACACTTAGCGGGAGTGGAGATACGCAGTATCTT. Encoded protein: CASSSTLAGTLSGSGDTQYL.

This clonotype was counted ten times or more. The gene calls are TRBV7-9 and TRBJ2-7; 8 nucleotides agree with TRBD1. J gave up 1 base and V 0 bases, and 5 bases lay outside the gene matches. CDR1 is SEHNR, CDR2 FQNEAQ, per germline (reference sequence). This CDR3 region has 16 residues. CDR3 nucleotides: TGTGCCAGCAGCTTAGCCGGGACAGGAGTTTCCTACGAGCAGTACTTC. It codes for CASSLAGTGVSYEQYF.

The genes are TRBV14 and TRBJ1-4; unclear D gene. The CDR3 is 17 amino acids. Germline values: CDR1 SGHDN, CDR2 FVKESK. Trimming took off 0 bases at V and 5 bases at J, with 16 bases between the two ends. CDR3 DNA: TGTGCCAGCAGCCAAGAGTGGTCCGGGATTTCGAATGAAAAACTGTTTTTT. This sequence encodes CASSQEWSGISNEKLFF.

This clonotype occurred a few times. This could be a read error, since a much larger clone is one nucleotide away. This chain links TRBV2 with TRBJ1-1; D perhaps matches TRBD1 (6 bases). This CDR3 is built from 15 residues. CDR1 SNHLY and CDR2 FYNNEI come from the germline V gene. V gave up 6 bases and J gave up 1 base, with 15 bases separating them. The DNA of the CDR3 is TGTGCCAGCAGATTCCAGGGGCAACCGAACACTGAAGCTTTCTTT. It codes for CASRFQGQPNTEAFF. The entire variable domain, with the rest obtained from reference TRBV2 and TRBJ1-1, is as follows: EPEVTQTPSHQVTQMGQEVILRCVPISNHLYFYWYRQILGQKVEFLVSFYNNEISEKSEIFDDQFSVERPDGSNFTLKIRSTKLEDSAMYFCASRFQGQPNTEAFFGQGTRLTVV.